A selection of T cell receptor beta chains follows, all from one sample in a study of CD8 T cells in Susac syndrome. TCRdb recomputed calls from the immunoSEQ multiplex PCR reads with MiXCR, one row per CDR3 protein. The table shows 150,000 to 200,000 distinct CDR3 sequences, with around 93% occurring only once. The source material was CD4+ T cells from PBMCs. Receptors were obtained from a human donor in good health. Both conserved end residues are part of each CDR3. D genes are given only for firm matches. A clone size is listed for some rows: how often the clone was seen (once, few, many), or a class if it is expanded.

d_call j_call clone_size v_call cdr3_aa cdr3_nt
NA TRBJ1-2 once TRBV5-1 CASSFTRDVHGYTF TGCGCCAGCAGCTTCACCCGGGACGTCCATGGCTACACCTTC
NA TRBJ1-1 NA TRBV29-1 CSVEGQAGEAFF TGCAGCGTCGAAGGCCAGGCGGGTGAAGCTTTCTTT
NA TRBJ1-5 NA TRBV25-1 CASSPLRGNQPQHF TGTGCCAGCAGTCCCCTTAGGGGCAATCAGCCCCAGCATTTT
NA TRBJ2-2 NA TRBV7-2 CASSLDSWNTGELFF TGTGCCAGCAGCTTAGATAGCTGGAACACCGGGGAGCTGTTTTTT
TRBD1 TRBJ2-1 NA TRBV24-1 CATSDSPDRASYNEQFF TGTGCCACCAGTGACTCGCCCGACAGGGCCTCCTACAATGAGCAGTTCTTC
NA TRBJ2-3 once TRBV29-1 CSVEKSGTDTQYF TGCAGCGTTGAAAAGTCGGGCACAGATACGCAGTATTTT
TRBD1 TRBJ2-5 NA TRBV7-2 CASSTTGAETQYF TGTGCCAGCAGCACGACAGGGGCAGAGACCCAGTACTTC
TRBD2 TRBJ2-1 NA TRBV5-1 CASSLLAGGPGDNEQFF TGCGCCAGCAGCTTGCTAGCGGGGGGGCCGGGTGACAATGAGCAGTTCTTC
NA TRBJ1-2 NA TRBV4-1 CASSQEVEPHGYTF TGCGCCAGCAGCCAAGAAGTAGAACCCCATGGCTACACCTTC
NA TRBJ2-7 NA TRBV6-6 CASSPRAGSYEQYF TGTGCCAGCAGTCCCCGGGCAGGGAGCTACGAGCAGTACTTC
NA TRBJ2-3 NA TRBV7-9 CASSQPGTDTQYF TGTGCCAGCAGCCAGCCCGGGACAGATACGCAGTATTTT
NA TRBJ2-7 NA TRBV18 CASSPRGAATNYEQYF TGTGCCAGCTCACCAAGGGGCGCGGCAACTAACTACGAGCAGTACTTC
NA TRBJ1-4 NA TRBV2 CASSRGGSNEKLFF TGTGCCAGCAGTCGGGGGGGTAGCAATGAAAAACTGTTTTTT
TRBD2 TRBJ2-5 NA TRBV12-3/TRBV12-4 CASSRIDGGGTQYF TGTGCCAGCAGCCGCATTGACGGCGGGGGGACCCAGTACTTC
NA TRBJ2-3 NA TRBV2 CASSPGQDTQYF TGTGCCAGCAGTCCCGGGCAGGATACGCAGTATTTT
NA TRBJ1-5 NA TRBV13 CASSLGGDKQPQHF TGTGCCAGCAGCTTGGGGGGCGACAAACAGCCCCAGCATTTT
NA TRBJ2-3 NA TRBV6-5 CASHQSDTQYF TGTGCCAGCCACCAGTCGGATACGCAGTATTTT
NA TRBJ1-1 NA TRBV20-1 CSATGRTIEAFF TGCAGTGCTACCGGCAGGACAATTGAAGCTTTCTTT
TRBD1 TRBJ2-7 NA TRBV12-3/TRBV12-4 CASSRDRGIDEQYF TGTGCCAGCAGCCGGGACAGGGGGATCGACGAGCAGTACTTC
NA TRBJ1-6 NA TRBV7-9 CASSPRTNDSPLHF TGTGCCAGCAGCCCCCGGACAAACGATTCACCCCTCCACTTT
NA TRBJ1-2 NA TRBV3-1 CASSQVVGARGYTF TGTGCCAGCAGCCAAGTCGTAGGGGCAAGAGGCTACACCTTC
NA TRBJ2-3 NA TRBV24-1 CATSGADTITQYF TGTGCCACCAGTGGGGCGGACACCATAACGCAGTATTTT
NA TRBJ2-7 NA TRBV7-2 CASSLVTRDEQYF TGTGCCAGCAGCTTAGTTACTCGGGACGAGCAGTACTTC
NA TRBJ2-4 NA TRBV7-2 CASSNARVGDIQYF TGTGCCAGCAGCAACGCCCGGGTTGGGGACATTCAGTACTTC
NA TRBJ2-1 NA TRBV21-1 CASSKQLAGGTEQFF TGTGCCAGCAGCAAACAACTAGCGGGGGGTACTGAGCAGTTCTTC
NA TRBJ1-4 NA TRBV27 CATTRSGRGSEKLFF TGTGCCACCACCCGATCGGGGCGGGGAAGTGAAAAACTGTTTTTT
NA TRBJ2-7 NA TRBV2 CAGGIGGAEQYF TGTGCCGGAGGGATCGGCGGTGCAGAGCAGTACTTC
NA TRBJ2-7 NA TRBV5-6 CASNGDGREQYF TGTGCCAGCAACGGGGACGGACGCGAGCAGTACTTC
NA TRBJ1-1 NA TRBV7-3 CASSLTGRNTEAFF TGTGCCAGCAGCTTAACGGGCCGGAACACTGAAGCTTTCTTT
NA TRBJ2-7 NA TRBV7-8 CASAWRGPYEQYF TGTGCCAGCGCGTGGCGGGGGCCTTACGAGCAGTACTTC
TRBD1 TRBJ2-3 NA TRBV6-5 CASSYFGQGGRDTQYF TGTGCCAGCAGTTACTTCGGACAGGGAGGTCGAGATACGCAGTATTTT
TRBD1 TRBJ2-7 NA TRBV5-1 CASSLLSGQLTYEQYF TGCGCCAGCAGCTTGTTATCGGGACAGTTAACCTACGAGCAGTACTTC
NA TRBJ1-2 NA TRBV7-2 CASSINNYGYTF TGTGCCAGCAGCATCAACAACTATGGCTACACCTTC
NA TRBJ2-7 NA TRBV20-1 CSASALDSYEQYF TGCAGTGCTAGCGCATTGGATTCCTACGAGCAGTACTTC
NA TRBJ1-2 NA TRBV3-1 CASTKSETGTYGYTF TGTGCCAGCACCAAAAGCGAAACAGGGACCTATGGCTACACCTTC
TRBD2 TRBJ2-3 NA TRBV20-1 CSARPRASGTDTQYF TGCAGTGCTAGGCCCCGGGCTAGCGGAACAGATACGCAGTATTTT
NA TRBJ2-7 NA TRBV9 CASSDRKSLLRYEQYF TGTGCCAGCAGCGACAGGAAGAGCCTACTGCGCTACGAGCAGTACTTC
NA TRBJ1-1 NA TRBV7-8 CASSFSMNTEAFF TGTGCCAGCAGCTTTTCCATGAACACTGAAGCTTTCTTT
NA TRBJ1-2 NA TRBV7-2 CASSFGRGTSGYTF TGTGCCAGCAGCTTCGGAAGGGGGACCAGTGGCTACACCTTC
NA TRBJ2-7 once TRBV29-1 CSVEDRRDARWGEQYF TGCAGCGTTGAAGATCGGAGGGACGCCAGGTGGGGCGAGCAGTACTTC
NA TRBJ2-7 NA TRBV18 CASSPQSGTYEQYF TGTGCCAGCTCACCACAGAGCGGTACCTACGAGCAGTACTTC
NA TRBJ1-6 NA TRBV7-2 CASTNNSPLHF TGTGCCAGCACCAATAATTCACCCCTCCACTTT
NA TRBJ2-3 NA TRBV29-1 CSVDGVGTDTQYF TGCAGCGTCGACGGCGTCGGCACAGATACGCAGTATTTT
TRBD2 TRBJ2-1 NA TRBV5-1 CASSLAGIYNEQFF TGCGCCAGCAGCTTAGCGGGAATCTACAATGAGCAGTTCTTC
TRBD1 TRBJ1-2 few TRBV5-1 CASSIGQGSNYGYTF TGCGCCAGCAGCATTGGACAGGGGTCGAACTATGGCTACACCTTC
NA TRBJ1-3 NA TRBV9 CASTPWPGNTIYF TGTGCCAGCACCCCCTGGCCGGGTAACACCATATATTTT
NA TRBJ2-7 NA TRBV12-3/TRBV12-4 CASSPGLYEQYF TGTGCCAGCAGCCCGGGACTTTACGAGCAGTACTTC
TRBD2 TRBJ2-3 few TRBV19 CASSSRAGPTDTQYF TGTGCCAGTAGTAGTCGAGCGGGGCCCACAGATACGCAGTATTTT
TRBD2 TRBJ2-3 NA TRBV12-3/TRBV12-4 CASSFGYRGGTDTQYF TGTGCCAGCAGTTTCGGTTATCGGGGGGGCACAGATACGCAGTATTTT